These 11 T cell receptor beta chains were sequenced from one sample in a study of blood T cells in healthy people across ages. Then a second PCR, running roughly 7 to 11 cycles, was carried out with a sample-barcoded 5' primer and a J-beta primer mix. In TCRdb, the 5' RACE reads were re-called with MiXCR into one record per CDR3 protein. The sample records roughly 900,000 distinct CDR3 sequences, less than 35% being singletons. Specimen: blood. The receptors were gathered from a woman of 80 years or more in good health.

The chain joins TRBV2 to TRBJ1-1, with 7 bases fitting TRBD1. Germline CDR1 SNHLY, CDR2 FYNNEI. This CDR3 contains 15 residues. Germline trimming cut 7 bases from V and 2 bases from J; bases unmatched to any gene: 10. In nucleotides, the CDR3 is TGTGCCAGCAACCCGGGACAGCAACGAAACACTGAAGCTTTCTTT. Its protein is CASNPGQQRNTEAFF. Based on the CDR3 plus reference TRBV2 and TRBJ1-1, the full variable domain is EPEVTQTPSHQVTQMGQEVILRCVPISNHLYFYWYRQILGQKVEFLVSFYNNEISEKSEIFDDQFSVERPDGSNFTLKIRSTKLEDSAMYFCASNPGQQRNTEAFFGQGTRLTVV.

On this clonotype itself: It may be a read error: a sequence one base away is much more abundant. The V and J genes are TRBV6-2 or TRBV6-3 and TRBJ2-1; perhaps TRBD1 as D (5 bases). Germline V CDR1 and CDR2: MNHEY, SVGEGT. This CDR3 comprises 14 residues. DNA for the CDR3: TGTGCCAGCAGTTATTTCGTGCAGGGCAATAAGCAGTTCTTC. It is translated as CASSYFVQGNKQFF.

Of note for this clonotype: A much larger clone lies one base from this, so it may be a read error. The chain employs TRBV5-1 and TRBJ2-1; 10 bases are shared with TRBD2. The CDR3 sequence is 15 residues long. The V gene's germline CDR1 is SGHRS and CDR2 YFSETQ. The CDR3 coding sequence is TGCGCCGGCAGGAGCGGGGGGGCCTCCTACAATGAGCAGTTCTTC. It codes for CAGRSGGASYNEQFF.

The CDR3 here is CSAPDVANTGELFF. CDR3 DNA: TGCAGTGCCCCGGACGTTGCGAACACCGGGGAGCTGTTTTTT. The rearrangement links TRBV20-1 to TRBJ2-2, with D unclear. Trimming took off 6 bases at V and 0 bases at J, with 11 bases between the two ends. The CDR3 is made up of 14 amino acids. CDR1 DFQATT and CDR2 SNEGSKA come from the germline V gene (reference sequence).

The chain combines TRBV30 with TRBJ1-5; D not certain. This CDR3 is built from 17 residues. From germline, CDR1 is GTSNPN and CDR2 SVGIG (reference sequence). V was shortened by 1 base and J by 2 bases, with 18 bases between the two germline ends. CDR3 amino acids: CAWSARGMWEGNQPQHF. CDR3 bases: TGTGCCTGGAGTGCCCGGGGAATGTGGGAGGGCAATCAGCCCCAGCATTTT.

This clonotype has only a few counts. This sequence joins TRBV6-6 and TRBJ2-1; perhaps TRBD1 as D (6 bases). The germline V gene has CDR1 MNHNY and CDR2 SVGAGI (reference sequence). Trimming stripped 1 base from V and 7 bases from J, with 8 bases between. This CDR3 spans 13 amino acids. CDR3 sequence: CASSYLDRNEQFF. CDR3 nucleotides: TGTGCCAGCAGTTACTTGGACAGAAATGAGCAGTTCTTC.

This clonotype was detected ten times or more. The J gene is TRBJ1-2, the V gene TRBV6-5; TRBD1 is a possible D gene (6 bases). Deletions cut 2 bases from V and 5 bases from J, with 15 bases between. Germline values: CDR1 MNHEY, CDR2 SVGAGI. CDR3 size: 15 residues. The CDR3 sequence: CASSYGGGRRYGYTF. The CDR3 DNA reads as TGTGCCAGCAGTTACGGGGGGGGCAGGAGGTATGGCTACACCTTC.

This clonotype was detected ten times or more. This chain connects TRBV7-9 to TRBJ2-7; TRBD1 aligns across 7 bases. The CDR3 spans 13 residues. Looked up from germline, CDR1 is SEHNR and CDR2 is FQNEAQ (reference sequence). The trim removed 8 bases at V and 4 bases at J, leaving 8 bases unmatched. CDR3 region: CASGYRGGYEQYF. CDR3 bases: TGTGCCAGCGGTTACAGGGGTGGGTACGAGCAGTACTTC.

Ten or more counts support this clonotype. J is TRBJ2-4 and V is TRBV7-2; D call uncertain. V gave up 1 base and J gave up 2 bases, with 9 bases separating them. CDR1 is SGHTA, CDR2 FQGNSA, per germline. CDR3 length equals 15 residues. The CDR3 region is CASSLVDRPKNIQYF. DNA for the CDR3: TGTGCCAGCAGCTTAGTTGACCGGCCCAAAAACATTCAGTACTTC. The full variable domain, in which reference TRBV7-2 and TRBJ2-4 provide the parts outside the CDR3, is GAGVSQSPSNKVTEKGKDVELRCDPISGHTALYWYRQSLGQGLEFLIYFQGNSAPDKSGLPSDRFSAERTGGSVSTLTIQRTQQEDSAVYLCASSLVDRPKNIQYFGAGTRLSVL.

The chain carries TRBV20-1 and TRBJ2-7, with D possibly being TRBD1 (5 bases). The germline gives CDR1 DFQATT, CDR2 SNEGSKA (reference sequence). This CDR3 is 15 amino acids long. Trimming removed 6 bases from V and 0 bases from J, with 18 bases in between. The CDR3 DNA follows: TGCAGTGCCGATTCAAGGCAGGGCCTCTCCTACGAGCAGTACTTC. This codes for CSADSRQGLSYEQYF.

This clonotype was detected many times. The V gene is TRBV25-1, the J gene TRBJ1-2, with 7 bases lining up with TRBD1. The germline V gene has CDR1 MGHDK and CDR2 SYGVNS. J lost 0 bases, V lost 4 bases, and 5 bases had no gene match. The CDR3 extends over 15 amino acids. The chain's CDR3 is CASSGQGVTNYGYTF. The CDR3 DNA follows: TGTGCCAGCAGTGGGCAGGGGGTTACTAACTATGGCTACACCTTC.